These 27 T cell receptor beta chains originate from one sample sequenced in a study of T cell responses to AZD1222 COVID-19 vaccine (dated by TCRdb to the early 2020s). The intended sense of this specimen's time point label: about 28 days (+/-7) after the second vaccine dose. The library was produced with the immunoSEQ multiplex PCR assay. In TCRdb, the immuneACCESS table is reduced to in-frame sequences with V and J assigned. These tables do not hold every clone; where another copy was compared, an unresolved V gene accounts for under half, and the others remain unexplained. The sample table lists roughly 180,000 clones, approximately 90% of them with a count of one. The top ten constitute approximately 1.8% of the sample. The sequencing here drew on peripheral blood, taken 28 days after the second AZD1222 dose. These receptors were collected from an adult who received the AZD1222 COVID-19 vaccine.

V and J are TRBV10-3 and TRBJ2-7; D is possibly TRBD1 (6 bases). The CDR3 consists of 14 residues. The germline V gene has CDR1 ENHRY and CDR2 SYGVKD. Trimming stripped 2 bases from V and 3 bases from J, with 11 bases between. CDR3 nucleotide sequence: TGTGCCATCAGTGAGAACTACAGGGTCTACGAGCAGTACTTC. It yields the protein CAISENYRVYEQYF.

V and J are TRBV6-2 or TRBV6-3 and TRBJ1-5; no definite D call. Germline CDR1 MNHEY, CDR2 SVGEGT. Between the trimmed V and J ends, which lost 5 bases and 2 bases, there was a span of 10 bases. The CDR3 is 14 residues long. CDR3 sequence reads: CASSLHMGNQPQHF. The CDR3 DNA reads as TGTGCCAGCAGTCTCCACATGGGCAATCAGCCCCAGCATTTT.

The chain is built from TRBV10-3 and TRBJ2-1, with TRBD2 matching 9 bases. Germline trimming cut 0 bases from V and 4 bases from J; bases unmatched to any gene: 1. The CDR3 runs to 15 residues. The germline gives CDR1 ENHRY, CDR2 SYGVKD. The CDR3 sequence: CAISESSGSYNEQFF. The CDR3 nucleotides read TGTGCCATCAGTGAGTCTAGCGGGAGTTACAATGAGCAGTTCTTC.

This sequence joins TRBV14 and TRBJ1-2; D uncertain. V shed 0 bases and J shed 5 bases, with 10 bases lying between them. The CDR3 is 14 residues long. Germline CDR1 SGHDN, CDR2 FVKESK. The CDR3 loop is CASSQDWTGYGYTF. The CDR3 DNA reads TGTGCCAGCAGCCAAGATTGGACTGGGTATGGCTACACCTTC. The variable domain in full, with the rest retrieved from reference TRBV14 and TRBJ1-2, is EAGVTQFPSHSVIEKGQTVTLRCDPISGHDNLYWYRRVMGKEIKFLLHFVKESKQDESGMPNNRFLAERTGGTYSTLKVQPAELEDSGVYFCASSQDWTGYGYTFGSGTRLTVV.

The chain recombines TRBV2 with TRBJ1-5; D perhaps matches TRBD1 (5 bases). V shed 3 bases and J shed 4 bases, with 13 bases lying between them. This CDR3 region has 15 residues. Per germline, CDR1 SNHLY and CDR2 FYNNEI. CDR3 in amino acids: CASSEYQGINQPQHF. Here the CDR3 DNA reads TGTGCCAGCAGTGAGTATCAGGGTATTAATCAGCCCCAGCATTTT.

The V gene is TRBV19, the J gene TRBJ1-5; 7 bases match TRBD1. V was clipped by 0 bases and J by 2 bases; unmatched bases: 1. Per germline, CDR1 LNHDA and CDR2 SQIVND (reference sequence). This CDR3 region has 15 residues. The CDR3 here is CASSIEGQRNQPQHF. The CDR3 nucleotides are TGTGCCAGTAGTATAGAGGGACAGCGCAATCAGCCCCAGCATTTT.

CDR3 coding DNA: TGTGCCACCAGTGACAGCGGACAGGCACTAAGCACAGATACGCAGTATTTT. It is translated as CATSDSGQALSTDTQYF. This chain joins TRBV24-1 and TRBJ2-3; TRBD1 agrees at 7 bases. The CDR3 contains 17 residues. Per the germline V gene, CDR1 is KGHDR and CDR2 is SFDVKD. The V segment lost 4 bases and the J segment 0 bases; nucleotides outside the gene matches: 9.

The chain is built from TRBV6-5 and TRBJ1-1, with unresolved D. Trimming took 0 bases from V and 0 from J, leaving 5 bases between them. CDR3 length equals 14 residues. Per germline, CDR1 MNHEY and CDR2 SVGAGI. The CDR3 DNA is TGTGCCAGCAGTTACTCGAGAGTGAACACTGAAGCTTTCTTT. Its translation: CASSYSRVNTEAFF.

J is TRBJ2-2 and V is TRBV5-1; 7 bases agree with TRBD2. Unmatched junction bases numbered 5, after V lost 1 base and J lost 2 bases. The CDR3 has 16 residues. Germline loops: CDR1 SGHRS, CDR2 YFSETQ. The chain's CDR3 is CASSLLTSTNTGELFF. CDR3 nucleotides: TGCGCCAGCAGCTTGTTGACTAGCACCAACACCGGGGAGCTGTTTTTT. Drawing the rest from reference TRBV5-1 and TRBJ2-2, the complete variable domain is KAGVTQTPRYLIKTRGQQVTLSCSPISGHRSVSWYQQTPGQGLQFLFEYFSETQRNKGNFPGRFSGRQFSNSRSEMNVSTLELGDSALYLCASSLLTSTNTGELFFGEGSRLTVL.

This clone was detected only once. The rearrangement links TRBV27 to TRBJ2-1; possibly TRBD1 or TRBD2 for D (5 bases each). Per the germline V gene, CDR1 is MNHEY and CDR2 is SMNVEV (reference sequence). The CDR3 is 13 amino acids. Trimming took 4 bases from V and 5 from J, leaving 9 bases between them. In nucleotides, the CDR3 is TGTGCCAGCAGTTGGGGACGGAACAATGAGCAGTTCTTC. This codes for CASSWGRNNEQFF.

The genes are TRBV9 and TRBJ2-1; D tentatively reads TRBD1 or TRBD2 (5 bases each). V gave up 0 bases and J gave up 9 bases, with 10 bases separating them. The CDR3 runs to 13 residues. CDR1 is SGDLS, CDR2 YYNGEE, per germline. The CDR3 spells CASSVVTGTEQFF. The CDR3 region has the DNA TGTGCCAGCAGCGTAGTTACCGGGACTGAGCAGTTCTTC.

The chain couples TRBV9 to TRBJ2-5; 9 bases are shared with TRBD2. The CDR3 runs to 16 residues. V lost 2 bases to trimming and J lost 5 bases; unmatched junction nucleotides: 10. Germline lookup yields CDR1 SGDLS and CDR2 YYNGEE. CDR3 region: CASSVGVAGAGETQYF. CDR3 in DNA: TGTGCCAGCAGCGTCGGAGTAGCGGGAGCGGGGGAGACCCAGTACTTC.

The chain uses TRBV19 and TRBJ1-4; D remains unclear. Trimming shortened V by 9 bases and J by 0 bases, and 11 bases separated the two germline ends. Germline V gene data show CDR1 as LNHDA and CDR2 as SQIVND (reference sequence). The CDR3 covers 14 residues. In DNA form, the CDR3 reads TGTGCCAGGCCGCTTAGAGCAACTAATGAAAAACTGTTTTTT. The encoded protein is CARPLRATNEKLFF.

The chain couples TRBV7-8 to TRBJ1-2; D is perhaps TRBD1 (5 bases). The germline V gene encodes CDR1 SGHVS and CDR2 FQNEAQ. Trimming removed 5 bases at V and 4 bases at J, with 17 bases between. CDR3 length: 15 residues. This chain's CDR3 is CASSARDRMIYGYTF. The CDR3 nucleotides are TGTGCCAGCAGCGCCCGGGACCGTATGATCTATGGCTACACCTTC.

The CDR3 spells CASSLGDSNQPQHF. CDR3 DNA: TGTGCCAGCAGTTTGGGAGATAGCAATCAGCCCCAGCATTTT. V and J are TRBV27 and TRBJ1-5; D uncertain. CDR1 and CDR2 from the germline V gene are MNHEY and SMNVEV (reference sequence). The V end lost 3 bases, the J end lost 0 bases, and 6 bases lay between the germline ends. This CDR3 is built from 14 residues.

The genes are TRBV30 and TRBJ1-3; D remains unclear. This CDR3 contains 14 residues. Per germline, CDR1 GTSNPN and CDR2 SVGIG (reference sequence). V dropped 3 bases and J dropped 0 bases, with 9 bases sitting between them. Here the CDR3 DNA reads TGTGCCTGGAGGGGGAGAGGCTCTGGAAACACCATATATTTT. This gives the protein CAWRGRGSGNTIYF.

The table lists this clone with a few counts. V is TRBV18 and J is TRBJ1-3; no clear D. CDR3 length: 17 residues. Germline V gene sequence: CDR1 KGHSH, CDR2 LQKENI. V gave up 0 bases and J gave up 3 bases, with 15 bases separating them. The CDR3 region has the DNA TGTGCCAGCTCACCACCCCTAAGGGCGCGAAGTGGAAACACCATATATTTT. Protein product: CASSPPLRARSGNTIYF.

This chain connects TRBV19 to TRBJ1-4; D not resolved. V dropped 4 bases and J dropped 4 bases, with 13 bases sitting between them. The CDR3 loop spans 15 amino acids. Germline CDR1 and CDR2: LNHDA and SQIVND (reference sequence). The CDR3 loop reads CASSTLQIFNEKLFF. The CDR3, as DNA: TGTGCCAGTAGTACGCTACAGATTTTTAATGAAAAACTGTTTTTT.

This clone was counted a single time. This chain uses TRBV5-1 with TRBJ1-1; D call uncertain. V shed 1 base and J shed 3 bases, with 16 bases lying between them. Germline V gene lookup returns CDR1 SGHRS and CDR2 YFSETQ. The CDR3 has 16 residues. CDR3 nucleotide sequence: TGCGCCAGCAGCTTGAGGAACCCCCAGACGGACACTGAAGCTTTCTTT. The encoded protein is CASSLRNPQTDTEAFF. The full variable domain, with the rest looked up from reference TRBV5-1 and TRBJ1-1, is KAGVTQTPRYLIKTRGQQVTLSCSPISGHRSVSWYQQTPGQGLQFLFEYFSETQRNKGNFPGRFSGRQFSNSRSEMNVSTLELGDSALYLCASSLRNPQTDTEAFFGQGTRLTVV.

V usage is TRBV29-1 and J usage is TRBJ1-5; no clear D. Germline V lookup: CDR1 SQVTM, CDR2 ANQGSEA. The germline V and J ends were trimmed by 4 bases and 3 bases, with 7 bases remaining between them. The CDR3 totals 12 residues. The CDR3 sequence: CSVGGPNQPQHF. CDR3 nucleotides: TGCAGCGTTGGAGGGCCCAATCAGCCCCAGCATTTT. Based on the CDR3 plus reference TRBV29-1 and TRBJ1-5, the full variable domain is SAVISQKPSRDICQRGTSLTIQCQVDSQVTMMFWYRQQPGQSLTLIATANQGSEATYESGFVIDKFPISRPNLTFSTLTVSNMSPEDSSIYLCSVGGPNQPQHFGDGTRLSIL.

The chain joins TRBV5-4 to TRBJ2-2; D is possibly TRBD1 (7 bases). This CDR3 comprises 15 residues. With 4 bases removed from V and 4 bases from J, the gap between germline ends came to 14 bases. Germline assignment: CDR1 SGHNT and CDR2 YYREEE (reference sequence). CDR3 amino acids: CASSPLQGGTGELFF. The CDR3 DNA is TGTGCCAGCAGCCCGTTGCAGGGGGGCACCGGGGAGCTGTTTTTT.

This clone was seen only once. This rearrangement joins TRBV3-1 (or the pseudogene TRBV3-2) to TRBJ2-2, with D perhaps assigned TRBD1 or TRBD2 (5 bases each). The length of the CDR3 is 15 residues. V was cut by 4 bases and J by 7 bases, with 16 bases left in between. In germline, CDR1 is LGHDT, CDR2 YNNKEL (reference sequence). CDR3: CASSLGGRRDGELFF. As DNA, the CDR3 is TGTGCCAGCAGCCTTGGGGGACGCCGGGACGGGGAGCTGTTTTTT.

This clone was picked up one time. The CDR3 protein is CASSLAHPPYGYTF. CDR3 coding DNA: TGTGCCAGCAGTCTGGCCCACCCCCCCTATGGCTACACCTTC. The chain is built from TRBV6-5 and TRBJ1-2; D gene ambiguous. The germline V gene encodes CDR1 MNHEY and CDR2 SVGAGI. The CDR3 runs 14 residues. Trimming cost V 5 bases and J 4 bases, with 14 bases left between them.

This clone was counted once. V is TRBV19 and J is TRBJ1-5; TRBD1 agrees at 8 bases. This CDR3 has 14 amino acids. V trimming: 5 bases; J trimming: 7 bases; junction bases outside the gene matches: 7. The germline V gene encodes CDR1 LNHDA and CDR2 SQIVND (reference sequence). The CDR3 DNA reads TGTGCCAGTAGTGGACAGGGCAGTGGCCAGCCCCAGCATTTT. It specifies CASSGQGSGQPQHF.

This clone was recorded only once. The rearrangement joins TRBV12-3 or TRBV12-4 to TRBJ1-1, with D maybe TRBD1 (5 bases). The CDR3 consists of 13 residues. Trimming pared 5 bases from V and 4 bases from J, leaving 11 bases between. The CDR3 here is CASSLRQLTEAFF. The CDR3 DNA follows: TGTGCCAGCAGTCTTAGACAGCTCACTGAAGCTTTCTTT.

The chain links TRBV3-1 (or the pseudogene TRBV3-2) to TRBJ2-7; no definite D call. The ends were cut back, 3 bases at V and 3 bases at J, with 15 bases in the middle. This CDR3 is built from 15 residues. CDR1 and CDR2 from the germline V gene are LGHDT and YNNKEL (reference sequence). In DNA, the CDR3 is TGTGCCAGCAGCCAGCCCGGCCGGCCGTTCTACGAGCAGTACTTC. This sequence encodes CASSQPGRPFYEQYF.

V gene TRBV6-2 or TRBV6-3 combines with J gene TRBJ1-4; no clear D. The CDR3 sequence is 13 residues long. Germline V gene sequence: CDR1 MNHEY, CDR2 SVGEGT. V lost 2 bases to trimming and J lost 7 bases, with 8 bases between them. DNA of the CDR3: TGTGCCAGCAGTTACCGGGGAAGTGAAAAACTGTTTTTT. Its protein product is CASSYRGSEKLFF.